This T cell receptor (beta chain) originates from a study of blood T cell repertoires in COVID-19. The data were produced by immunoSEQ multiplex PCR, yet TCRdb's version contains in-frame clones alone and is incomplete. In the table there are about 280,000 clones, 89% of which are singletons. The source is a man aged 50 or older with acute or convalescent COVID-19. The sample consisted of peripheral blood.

The CDR3 reads CASSVDSPGELFF. The CDR3 coding sequence is TGTGCCAGCAGCGTAGACTCCCCCGGGGAGCTGTTTTTT. The rearrangement joins TRBV9 to TRBJ2-2; D call uncertain. The CDR3 runs to 13 residues. The ends were cut back, 0 bases at V and 6 bases at J, with 6 bases in the middle. The germline V gene has CDR1 SGDLS and CDR2 YYNGEE.